This TCR beta chain was captured in a study of T cell repertoires in cytomegalovirus infection. Study overall: It was the public TCR beta signatures that indicated both CMV infection and matching HLA type.

MiXCR, run by TCRdb on the reads, gives a single entry per CDR3 protein. The repertoire holds 110,000 to 150,000 distinct CDR3 sequences, more than 25% seen once, with around half in the top ten. The CDR3 contains 13 residues. Germline CDR1 reads DFQATT; CDR2 reads SNEGSKA (reference sequence). Of note for this clonotype: Its specificity is not known. A read error may account for a junction end that differs from germline.

The receptor comes from a human donor in good health (CMV status not recorded). Some clones in this sample may be carry-over from other donors' samples. The sequences come from CD8+ T cells from cultured PBMCs, collected from culture after CMV antigen stimulation. The rearrangement uses TRBV20-1 and TRBJ1-1, with TRBD1 as a possible D gene (5 bases). The CDR3 nucleotides are TGCAGTACTAGAGGGGTAATGAACACTGAAGCTTTCTTT. Translated: CSTRGVMNTEAFF.